Sequencing of this T cell receptor (beta chain) was carried out in a study of blood T cell repertoires in COVID-19. For the study at large: COVID-19 samples from acute and convalescent phases originated in the United States, Italy and Spain. The analysed material was cDNA or gDNA that came from T cells, B-cell-depleted T cells, or PBMCs.

The cohort comprised adults aged about 18 to 100 years residing in some 24 US areas. Recovered participants had two consecutive negative NP/OP PCR tests, healthcare professional clearance, or symptom resolution. Assay: immunoSEQ multiplex PCR; the TCRdb copy retains only in-frame clones and omits some. The sample has under 200,000 clones; 82% are singletons. The sample holds one count of this clone. The CDR3 sequence is 16 residues long. Germline V gene sequence: CDR1 LNHDA, CDR2 SQIVND (reference sequence). V trimming: 10 bases; J trimming: 1 base; junction bases outside the gene matches: 12. What was sequenced was PBMCs or T cells enriched from blood (not recorded which). The TCR sequence derives from a man in his sixties who had recovered from COVID-19. This chain uses TRBV19 with TRBJ2-3; 9 nucleotides agree with TRBD1. CDR3 protein: CATKQTGQGRTDTQYF. CDR3 bases: TGTGCCACTAAGCAAACCGGACAGGGGCGCACAGATACGCAGTATTTT.